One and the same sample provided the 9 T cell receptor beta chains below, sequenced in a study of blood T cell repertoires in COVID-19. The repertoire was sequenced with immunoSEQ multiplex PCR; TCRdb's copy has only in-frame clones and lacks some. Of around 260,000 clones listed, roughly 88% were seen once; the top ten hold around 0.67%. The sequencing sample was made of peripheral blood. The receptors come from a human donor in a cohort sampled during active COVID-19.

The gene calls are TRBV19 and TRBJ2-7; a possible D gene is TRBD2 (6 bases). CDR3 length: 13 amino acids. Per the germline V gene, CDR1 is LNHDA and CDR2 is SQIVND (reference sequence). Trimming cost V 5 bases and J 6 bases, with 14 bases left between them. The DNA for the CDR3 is TGTGCCAGTAGTGTCCGAGGGACTCGCGAGCAGTACTTC. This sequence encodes CASSVRGTREQYF.

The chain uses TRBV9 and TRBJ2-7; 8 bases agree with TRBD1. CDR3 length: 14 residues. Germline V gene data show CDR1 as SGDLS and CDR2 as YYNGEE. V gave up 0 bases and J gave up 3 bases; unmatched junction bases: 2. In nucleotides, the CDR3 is TGTGCCAGCAGCGTAGCCACAGGGGGCTACGAGCAGTACTTC. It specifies CASSVATGGYEQYF.

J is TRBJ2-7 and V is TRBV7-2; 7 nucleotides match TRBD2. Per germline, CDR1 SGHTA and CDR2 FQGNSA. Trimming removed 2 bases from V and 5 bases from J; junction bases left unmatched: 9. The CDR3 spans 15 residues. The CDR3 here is CASSLIPSGWDEQYF. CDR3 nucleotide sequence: TGTGCCAGCAGCTTAATTCCTAGCGGTTGGGACGAGCAGTACTTC.

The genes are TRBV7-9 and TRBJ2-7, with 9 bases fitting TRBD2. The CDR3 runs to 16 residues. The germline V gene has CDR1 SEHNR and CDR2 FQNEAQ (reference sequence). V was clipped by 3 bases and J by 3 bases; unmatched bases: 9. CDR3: CASSLGGGGTSYEQYF. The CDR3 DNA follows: TGTGCCAGCAGCTTGGGCGGGGGGGGCACAAGCTACGAGCAGTACTTC.

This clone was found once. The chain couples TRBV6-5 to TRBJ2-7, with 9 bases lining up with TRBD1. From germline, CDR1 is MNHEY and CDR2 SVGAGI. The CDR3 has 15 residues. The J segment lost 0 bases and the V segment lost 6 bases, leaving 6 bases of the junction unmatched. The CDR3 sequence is CASSAPGQGSYEQYF. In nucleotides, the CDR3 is TGTGCCAGCAGCGCCCCGGGACAGGGCTCCTACGAGCAGTACTTC.

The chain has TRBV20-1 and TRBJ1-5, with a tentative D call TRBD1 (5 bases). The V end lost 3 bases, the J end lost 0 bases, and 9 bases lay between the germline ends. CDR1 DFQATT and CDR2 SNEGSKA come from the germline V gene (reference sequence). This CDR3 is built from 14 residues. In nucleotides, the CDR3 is TGCAGTGCTAGTGTGACAGTTAGCAATCAGCCCCAGCATTTT. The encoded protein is CSASVTVSNQPQHF.

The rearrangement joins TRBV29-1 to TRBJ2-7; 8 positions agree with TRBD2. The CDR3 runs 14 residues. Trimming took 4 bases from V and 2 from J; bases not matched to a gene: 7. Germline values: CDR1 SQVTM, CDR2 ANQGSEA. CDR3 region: CSVAEAGGAYEQYF. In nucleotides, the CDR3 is TGCAGCGTTGCCGAGGCGGGGGGTGCCTACGAGCAGTACTTC.

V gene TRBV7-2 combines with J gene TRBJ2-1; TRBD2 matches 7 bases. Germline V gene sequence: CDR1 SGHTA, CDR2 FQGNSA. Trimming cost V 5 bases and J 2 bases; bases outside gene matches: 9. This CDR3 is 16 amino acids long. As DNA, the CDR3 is TGTGCCAGCAGCCGGGGAGGGACGGCCGCCTACAATGAGCAGTTCTTC. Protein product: CASSRGGTAAYNEQFF.

CDR3 amino acids: CASSLGQGGDQPQHF. CDR3 coding DNA: TGCGCCAGCAGCTTGGGACAGGGAGGCGATCAGCCCCAGCATTTT. The genes are TRBV5-1 and TRBJ1-5; 7 positions agree with TRBD1. V was pared by 0 bases and J by 5 bases, with 5 bases of the junction left unmatched. CDR1 is SGHRS and CDR2 is YFSETQ in the germline V gene. CDR3 size: 15 residues. Variable domain in full (rest from reference TRBV5-1 and TRBJ1-5): KAGVTQTPRYLIKTRGQQVTLSCSPISGHRSVSWYQQTPGQGLQFLFEYFSETQRNKGNFPGRFSGRQFSNSRSEMNVSTLELGDSALYLCASSLGQGGDQPQHFGDGTRLSIL.